The next 21 T cell receptor beta chains were all read from a single sample in a study of response to subunit inactivated influenza vaccine. TCRdb analysed the RT-PCR reads with MiXCR anew, one entry per CDR3 protein. Of 500,000 to 750,000 distinct CDR3 sequences in the sample, 13% to 15% were seen once. The sequences come from PBMCs from blood, collected roughly 12 days after vaccination. The receptors here all came from a man aged 45-65 years who received an inactivated influenza vaccine.

This clonotype came up many times. V and J are TRBV7-9 and TRBJ2-1; D ambiguous. The germline gives CDR1 SEHNR, CDR2 FQNEAQ (reference sequence). The CDR3 runs 12 residues. V lost 1 base and J 6 bases, leaving 4 bases between the germline ends. The CDR3, as DNA: TGTGCCAGCAGCTTAGGTTTCAATGAGCAGTTCTTC. It encodes CASSLGFNEQFF.

The V call is TRBV5-1, the J call TRBJ2-3; TRBD1 might be the D (5 bases). This CDR3 spans 15 amino acids. The germline V gene has CDR1 SGHRS and CDR2 YFSETQ. Trimming shortened V by 2 bases and J by 0 bases, and 10 bases separated the two germline ends. CDR3 in DNA: TGCGCCAGCAGCTTCCAGGGATGGAGCACAGATACGCAGTATTTT. Protein: CASSFQGWSTDTQYF.

V and J are TRBV4-1 and TRBJ2-5; 8 bases are a match to TRBD2. Per germline, CDR1 MGHRA and CDR2 YSYEKL. The junction had 14 bases not matched to a gene; V was cut back by 3 bases and J by 2 bases. The CDR3 has 18 residues. The CDR3 sequence: CASSHPSGGAPLQETQYF. CDR3 DNA: TGCGCCAGCAGCCATCCCTCCGGGGGGGCCCCATTACAAGAGACCCAGTACTTC.

The chain has TRBV30 and TRBJ1-5; D possibly corresponds to TRBD1 (6 bases). The V gene's germline CDR1 is GTSNPN and CDR2 SVGIG (reference sequence). The CDR3 is 12 residues long. V was pared by 5 bases and J by 6 bases, with 11 bases between. CDR3 sequence (DNA): TGTGCCTGGGGACAGTCCGGTCAGCCCCAGCATTTT. Encoded protein: CAWGQSGQPQHF.

The J gene is TRBJ2-5, the V gene TRBV12-3 or TRBV12-4; 7 nucleotides agree with TRBD1. The CDR3 covers 14 residues. V lost 6 bases, J lost 5 bases, and 9 bases stayed unmatched. The CDR3 loop reads CASRSTGSGETQYF. Written as DNA, the CDR3 is TGTGCCAGCAGATCGACAGGGTCGGGGGAGACCCAGTACTTC.

This clonotype was seen repeatedly, ten times or more. The chain combines TRBV29-1 with TRBJ2-1; 7 nucleotides align to TRBD1. CDR1 and CDR2 (germline): SQVTM, ANQGSEA. After removal of 6 bases from V and 1 base from J, the junction contained 9 bases not matched to a gene. The CDR3 covers 15 residues. The CDR3 DNA is TGCAGCGTAGACCGGGACAGACTATCCTACAATGAGCAGTTCTTC. This codes for CSVDRDRLSYNEQFF.

This clonotype was recorded a few times. This chain links TRBV4-3 with TRBJ2-7; possible D gene TRBD1, 6 bases. Germline CDR1 and CDR2: LGHNA and YSLEER. This CDR3 has 15 amino acids. The V gene lost 1 base and the J gene lost 2 bases, with 12 bases spanning the gap. The CDR3 coding sequence is TGCGCCAGCAGCCAAGTGACAGGACCAGCCTACGAGCAGTACTTC. Translation gives CASSQVTGPAYEQYF.

The chain couples TRBV12-3 or TRBV12-4 to TRBJ2-4; the match to TRBD1 covers 12 bases. The length of the CDR3 is 15 residues. V dropped 6 bases and J dropped 7; count of bases not matched to a gene: 7. The CDR3 loop is CASRVGQGAYNIQYF. The CDR3 DNA reads TGTGCCAGCAGAGTGGGACAGGGGGCATACAACATTCAGTACTTC.

The genes are TRBV2 and TRBJ1-1; TRBD1 might be the D (6 bases). The V end was cut by 1 base, the J end by 12 bases, with 21 bases between. CDR3 length: 15 amino acids. Germline loops: CDR1 SNHLY, CDR2 FYNNEI. CDR3 region: CASSEGPGTRPETFF. CDR3 nucleotide sequence: TGTGCCAGCAGTGAAGGGCCCGGGACACGCCCAGAAACTTTCTTT.

This clonotype came up many times. This chain links TRBV12-3 or TRBV12-4 with TRBJ1-4; 10 nucleotides match TRBD1. Germline trimming cut 5 bases from V and 7 bases from J; bases unmatched to any gene: 7. CDR3 length equals 15 residues. Here the CDR3 reads CASSAPTGGSEKLFF. The CDR3 DNA is TGTGCCAGCAGTGCCCCGACAGGGGGCAGTGAAAAACTGTTTTTT.

CDR3 DNA: TGCAGTGCCCCCTTGGCTCTAGCGGCCCAAAACATTCAGTACTTC. It yields the protein CSAPLALAAQNIQYF. The chain uses TRBV20-1 and TRBJ2-4; 7 bases match TRBD2. The J segment lost 5 bases and the V segment lost 6 bases, leaving 13 bases of the junction unmatched. CDR1 is DFQATT, CDR2 SNEGSKA, per germline (reference sequence). The CDR3 length is 15 residues.

The table lists this clonotype with a few counts. The rearrangement uses TRBV11-1 and TRBJ2-1; 14 bases agree with TRBD2. J gave up 1 base and V 5 bases, and 7 bases lay outside the gene matches. Germline lookup yields CDR1 SGHAT and CDR2 FQDESV (reference sequence). This CDR3 region has 18 residues. DNA of the CDR3: TGTGCCAGCAGCCGCGGGACTAGCGGGAGAGGGTCCTACAATGAGCAGTTCTTC. This translates into CASSRGTSGRGSYNEQFF.

The rearrangement uses TRBV12-3 or TRBV12-4 and TRBJ1-6, with TRBD1 matching over 7 bases. The CDR3 covers 16 residues. The trim removed 5 bases at V and 4 bases at J, leaving 8 bases unmatched. The CDR3 DNA reads TGTGCCAGCAGTGCCAGTTACAGGGGTTATAATTCACCCCTCCACTTT. Protein: CASSASYRGYNSPLHF.

The V gene is TRBV28, the J gene TRBJ2-7, with 10 bases aligning to TRBD2. Unmatched junction bases numbered 6, after V lost 4 bases and J lost 3 bases. The CDR3 loop spans 15 amino acids. Germline CDR1 MDHEN, CDR2 SYDVKM. The DNA for the CDR3 is TGTGCCAGCAGTTCGTCCGGGACTAGCGACTACGAGCAGTACTTC. Translating it yields CASSSSGTSDYEQYF.

The chain couples TRBV29-1 to TRBJ2-3; D is unresolved. The CDR3 length is 15 residues. Trimming took 3 bases from V and 4 from J, leaving 17 bases between them. Germline-derived CDR1 and CDR2 are SQVTM and ANQGSEA. CDR3 DNA: TGCAGCGTTGAGGGAACTCCTCCCTGGGCAGATACGCAGTATTTT. Translation gives CSVEGTPPWADTQYF.

The chain joins TRBV28 to TRBJ2-7; 9 nucleotides align to TRBD2. This CDR3 is built from 14 residues. Germline assignment: CDR1 MDHEN and CDR2 SYDVKM. Losses at the gene ends were 5 bases for V and 4 bases for J; bases not matched to a gene: 6. The DNA of the CDR3 is TGTGCCAGCAGTATTAGCGGGAGTAAGTACGAGCAGTACTTC. The encoded protein is CASSISGSKYEQYF.

This clonotype was recorded a few times. CDR3 in amino acids: CASVNGQGYTEAFF. CDR3 coding DNA: TGTGCCAGCGTTAATGGACAGGGGTACACTGAAGCTTTCTTT. The chain has TRBV12-3 or TRBV12-4 and TRBJ1-1; 9 nucleotides align to TRBD1. J lost 3 bases, V lost 8 bases, and 7 bases had no gene match. The CDR3 runs 14 residues.

The gene calls are TRBV6-2 or TRBV6-3 and TRBJ1-1; no clear D. V gave up 6 bases and J gave up 4 bases, with 6 bases separating them. The CDR3 extends over 11 amino acids. Germline assignment: CDR1 MNHEY and CDR2 SVGEGT. In DNA, the CDR3 is TGTGCCAGCAGATATGCCACTGAAGCTTTCTTT. This encodes CASRYATEAFF.

The J gene is TRBJ2-1, the V gene TRBV24-1; 9 bases match TRBD2. Losses at the gene ends were 1 base for V and 1 base for J; bases not matched to a gene: 4. CDR1 and CDR2 (germline): KGHDR, SFDVKD. The CDR3 has 17 residues. Here the CDR3 DNA reads TGTGCCACCAGTGATTTCCCGCGGGAGGGGTCCTACAATGAGCAGTTCTTC. It codes for CATSDFPREGSYNEQFF.

The J gene is TRBJ1-3, the V gene TRBV20-1, with 11 bases that match TRBD1. Trimming removed 0 bases from V and 1 base from J; junction bases left unmatched: 8. Germline V gene lookup returns CDR1 DFQATT and CDR2 SNEGSKA (reference sequence). The CDR3 consists of 18 residues. For the CDR3, the DNA is TGCAGTGCTAGAGATTCCCGGACAGGGGGCCGGTCTGGAAACACCATATATTTT. Amino acids: CSARDSRTGGRSGNTIYF.

This clonotype was seen a single time. This sequence joins TRBV27 and TRBJ2-7; D is perhaps TRBD1 (5 bases). CDR1 and CDR2 (germline): MNHEY, SMNVEV (reference sequence). V was trimmed by 3 bases and J by 0 bases, leaving 12 bases between them. The CDR3 extends over 15 amino acids. CDR3 coding DNA: TGTGCCAGCAGTTTTTCACAGGTCAGCTCCTACGAGCAGTACTTC. This sequence encodes CASSFSQVSSYEQYF.